A single sample is the source of the 20 T cell receptor beta chains below, sequenced in a study of graft-versus-host responses after intestinal transplantation. TCRdb's table, derived via immunoSEQ multiplex PCR, lists solely in-frame clones and lacks some. The sample has around 88,000 clones, about 91% seen once. No antigen is known for these receptors. Here the sequenced sample was unstimulated CD8+ T cells sorted from spleen or lymph node cells, taken before transplant. The source is a human donor who was the organ donor for an intestinal transplant.

The V gene is TRBV19, the J gene TRBJ1-5; perhaps TRBD1 as D (5 bases). The CDR3 is made up of 15 amino acids. Between the trimmed V and J ends, which lost 3 bases and 0 bases, there was a span of 9 bases. CDR1 is LNHDA and CDR2 is SQIVND in the germline V gene (reference sequence). The CDR3 region is CASSIGTGSNQPQHF. For the CDR3, the DNA is TGTGCCAGTAGTATCGGGACGGGTAGCAATCAGCCCCAGCATTTT.

The chain recombines TRBV14 with TRBJ2-7, with D unclear. Germline-derived CDR1 and CDR2 are SGHDN and FVKESK. The CDR3 spans 13 residues. Trimming left V 2 bases short and J 7 bases short, with 12 bases between. The CDR3 DNA follows: TGTGCCAGCAGCCAAAAGGCCCTTCGGGAGCAGTACTTC. As protein: CASSQKALREQYF.

The chain couples TRBV27 to TRBJ2-3; no firm D call. Between the trimmed V and J ends, which lost 2 bases and 4 bases, there was a span of 13 bases. The germline CDR1 and CDR2 sequences are MNHEY and SMNVEV (reference sequence). CDR3 length equals 15 residues. CDR3 nucleotides: TGTGCCAGCAGTTTAGACCTCGGAAGTTCAGATACGCAGTATTTT. Translating gives CASSLDLGSSDTQYF.

The rearrangement uses TRBV7-2 and TRBJ2-3; 8 nucleotides align to TRBD1. The CDR3 sequence is 15 residues long. The trim removed 2 bases at V and 4 bases at J, leaving 5 bases unmatched. The germline CDR1 and CDR2 sequences are SGHTA and FQGNSA. Here the CDR3 DNA reads TGTGCCAGCAGCTTAACGGACAGGGTCGCAGATACGCAGTATTTT. Translation gives CASSLTDRVADTQYF.

This chain connects TRBV5-4 to TRBJ2-3, with D unclear. Per the germline V gene, CDR1 is SGHNT and CDR2 is YYREEE (reference sequence). Trimming stripped 4 bases from V and 3 bases from J, with 15 bases between. The CDR3 runs to 15 residues. In DNA form, the CDR3 reads TGTGCCAGCAGCCTGACATCTTTTGATACAGATACGCAGTATTTT. It translates to CASSLTSFDTDTQYF.

The chain joins TRBV18 to TRBJ2-1; a weak D match, TRBD1 (6 bases). Germline CDR1 reads KGHSH; CDR2 reads LQKENI. The CDR3 is 19 residues long. V dropped 3 bases and J dropped 3 bases, with 24 bases sitting between them. CDR3 DNA sequence: TGTGCCAGCTCACCTCTAACGATTCGGACAGCCGATTACTACAATGAGCAGTTCTTC. This translates into CASSPLTIRTADYYNEQFF.

CDR3: CASSLVLGPSGPQFF. CDR3 nucleotides: TGTGCCAGCAGCTTAGTCCTGGGTCCTAGCGGTCCGCAGTTCTTC. V gene TRBV7-6 combines with J gene TRBJ2-1; 7 bases fit TRBD2. The germline CDR1 and CDR2 sequences are SGHVS and FNYEAQ. The length of the CDR3 is 15 residues. J gave up 12 bases and V 1 base, and 12 bases lay outside the gene matches.

The chain is built from TRBV5-1 and TRBJ1-1, with D unresolved. This CDR3 region has 13 residues. Germline V lookup: CDR1 SGHRS, CDR2 YFSETQ. V dropped 5 bases and J dropped 3 bases, with 11 bases sitting between them. CDR3 loop: CASSPGWDTEAFF. The CDR3 nucleotides read TGCGCCAGCAGTCCAGGATGGGACACTGAAGCTTTCTTT.

The genes are TRBV9 and TRBJ2-3; 10 bases line up with TRBD2. Trimming took 3 bases from V and 6 from J; bases not matched to a gene: 10. The CDR3 has 16 residues. Germline values: CDR1 SGDLS, CDR2 YYNGEE. CDR3 loop: CASSASGSPSVDTQYF. CDR3 in DNA: TGTGCCAGCAGCGCTAGCGGGAGTCCTTCCGTGGATACGCAGTATTTT.

In its sample, this clone was seen once. This chain connects TRBV5-5 to TRBJ1-5; the D gene is possibly TRBD1 (6 bases). Trimming left V 4 bases short and J 4 bases short, with 9 bases between. The CDR3 length is 13 residues. Germline V gene sequence: CDR1 SGHKS, CDR2 YYEKEE (reference sequence). DNA for the CDR3: TGTGCCAGCAGCACCGGACAGAATCAGCCCCAGCATTTT. Its translation: CASSTGQNQPQHF.

J is TRBJ1-1 and V is TRBV5-1; TRBD1 matches 7 bases. This CDR3 contains 14 residues. CDR1 and CDR2 from the germline V gene are SGHRS and YFSETQ. J lost 5 bases, V lost 5 bases, and 9 bases had no gene match. CDR3: CASSMAGGTTEAFF. The CDR3 DNA reads as TGCGCCAGCAGTATGGCAGGGGGGACGACTGAAGCTTTCTTT.

The rearrangement uses TRBV19 and TRBJ1-6; D remains unclear. V lost 10 bases and J lost 9, with 13 bases in between. Germline CDR1 reads LNHDA; CDR2 reads SQIVND (reference sequence). The CDR3 loop spans 12 amino acids. CDR3 in DNA: TGTGCCACCGGGGAAGTAGGTTCACCCCTCCACTTT. It encodes CATGEVGSPLHF.

This clone turned up a few times. The V call is TRBV4-1, the J call TRBJ2-1, with 8 bases that match TRBD1. The CDR3 is made up of 11 amino acids. J was trimmed by 14 bases and V by 3 bases; bases with no gene match: 3. Germline lookup yields CDR1 MGHRA and CDR2 YSYEKL. CDR3 in amino acids: CASSQTGEEFF. The DNA of the CDR3 is TGCGCCAGCAGCCAGACAGGGGAAGAGTTCTTC.

J is TRBJ2-1 and V is TRBV19; TRBD2 aligns across 9 bases. Germline loops: CDR1 LNHDA, CDR2 SQIVND (reference sequence). Unmatched junction bases numbered 8, after V lost 3 bases and J lost 2 bases. This CDR3 spans 17 amino acids. The CDR3 is CASSISEGLATYNEQFF. CDR3 DNA: TGTGCCAGTAGTATCTCGGAAGGACTAGCGACCTACAATGAGCAGTTCTTC.

The chain uses TRBV2 and TRBJ1-5; D not certain. The V gene's germline CDR1 is SNHLY and CDR2 FYNNEI. CDR3 size: 16 residues. V lost 3 bases to trimming and J lost 6 bases, with 18 bases between them. The chain's CDR3 is CASSDSSREFGQPQHF. The CDR3 region has the DNA TGTGCCAGCAGTGACTCGAGTAGAGAATTTGGTCAGCCCCAGCATTTT. Supplemented by reference TRBV2 and TRBJ1-5, the full variable domain reads EPEVTQTPSHQVTQMGQEVILRCVPISNHLYFYWYRQILGQKVEFLVSFYNNEISEKSEIFDDQFSVERPDGSNFTLKIRSTKLEDSAMYFCASSDSSREFGQPQHFGDGTRLSIL.

The chain has TRBV6-5 and TRBJ2-7; D gene uncertain. The germline V gene encodes CDR1 MNHEY and CDR2 SVGAGI. V was cut by 4 bases and J by 2 bases, with 18 bases left in between. The CDR3 totals 16 residues. The CDR3 loop is CASSSPSSDGAYEQYF. The CDR3 nucleotides are TGTGCCAGCAGTTCCCCCTCCAGTGACGGAGCCTACGAGCAGTACTTC.

The V gene is TRBV7-2, the J gene TRBJ2-2, with 16 bases that match TRBD2. The CDR3 runs 18 residues. With V trimmed by 5 bases and J by 4 bases, 7 bases remained unmatched. Germline loops: CDR1 SGHTA, CDR2 FQGNSA. The CDR3 spells CASSTLGLAGGSTGELFF. The CDR3 DNA is TGTGCCAGCAGCACCCTGGGACTAGCGGGAGGGAGCACCGGGGAGCTGTTTTTT. Combining the CDR3 with reference TRBV7-2 and TRBJ2-2 gives the whole variable domain GAGVSQSPSNKVTEKGKDVELRCDPISGHTALYWYRQSLGQGLEFLIYFQGNSAPDKSGLPSDRFSAERTGGSVSTLTIQRTQQEDSAVYLCASSTLGLAGGSTGELFFGEGSRLTVL.

V gene TRBV28 combines with J gene TRBJ2-3; TRBD1 aligns across 8 bases. The CDR3 has 20 residues. Trimming at V came to 3 bases and at J to 2 bases, leaving 19 bases not matched to a gene. CDR1 is MDHEN and CDR2 is SYDVKM in the germline V gene. The CDR3 is CASSFIPTGGNILPTDTQYF. The CDR3 DNA is TGTGCCAGCAGTTTCATCCCCACAGGGGGTAATATCCTCCCCACAGATACGCAGTATTTT.

V gene TRBV4-1 combines with J gene TRBJ1-6; 12 bases fit TRBD1. Unmatched junction bases numbered 9, after V lost 4 bases and J lost 8 bases. Germline CDR1 is MGHRA and CDR2 is YSYEKL. This CDR3 is 17 amino acids long. DNA of the CDR3: TGCGCCAGCAGCCCGGGACAGGGGGCTGTTAATGATTCACCCCTCCACTTT. Residues: CASSPGQGAVNDSPLHF.

The genes are TRBV5-4 and TRBJ1-1, with no clear D. Germline CDR1 and CDR2: SGHNT and YYREEE (reference sequence). The CDR3 is made up of 14 amino acids. The V and J ends lost 0 bases and 4 bases respectively, with 10 bases between them. As DNA, the CDR3 is TGTGCCAGCAGCTTGGGGCTAGGTAGCACTGAAGCTTTCTTT. This codes for CASSLGLGSTEAFF.